Described below is a single T cell receptor (beta chain) sequence and its context. Its binding antigen is unknown. Base qualities were left out, and no much larger clone turns up one base away. The entire isolated RNA was reverse transcribed using the High Capacity cDNA Reverse Transcription Kit, and thus expressed TCRB transcripts were sequenced. Deep immunoSEQ sequencing was applied to naive, central memory and regulatory T cell samples, giving an average of roughly 3.3 million total reads per sample. Sorted cells were lysed in RLT buffer, and RNA was extracted using DNase-treated RNeasy Micro or Mini kits according to cell number. To prevent cross-contamination, every cell subset was processed on its own, while patient and healthy donor samples were processed together. TCRB sequences were amplified from cDNA with the immunoSEQ multiplex PCR, producing 87-bp fragments spanning the CDR3 region. The amplicons were sequenced using the Illumina HiSeq platform. In the original analysis: Synthetic template baselines were used to correct PCR bias computationally, reads within Hamming distance 2 were collapsed together, and singletons that could not be merged were discarded. Reads were aligned against IMGT so that V, D and J genes, CDR3 length and insertions or deletions at six rearrangement sites could be assigned. Clonotype counts were normalized to sorted cell number within each subset before computing true diversity and Gini coefficients with the tcR R package. The overlap coefficient, calculated on TCRB nucleotide sequences, was used to quantify repertoire sharing. Out-of-frame TCRB sequences from naive cells were analyzed to stand in for the pre-selection repertoire. TCRdb mirrors the immuneACCESS table, restricted to in-frame sequences. Some clones are absent from its copies; in checked studies, under half trace to an unresolved V gene, and the reason for the others is unknown. V and J calls and clone size are given by that table; D and trimming were obtained from the DNA. In all, the sample holds around 690,000 clones, and 9.5% to 15% of those were seen once. Approximately 0.11% of the sample is in the top ten clones.

The data originate from a study of beta chain features in type 1 diabetes (dated by TCRdb to the late 2010s). Regarding the research as a whole: Mean age, gender distribution, total cell number and subset yield were not different between patients and healthy donors. A total of 90 million to 120 million sorted cells were examined across all samples, and a strong correlation was observed between cell number per subset and RNA yield. The study compared the TCRB repertoires of sorted circulating CD4+ T cell subsets in recently diagnosed type 1 diabetes patients with those in matched healthy donors. Regulatory and stem cell-like memory subsets were obtained from only 8 patients and roughly 8 healthy donors, while naive and central memory subsets were obtained from all 30 or so donors.

Overall results and qualifications from the work: Because cDNA was sequenced instead of genomic DNA, activated cells with high expression could be over-represented, although the groups did not differ in activation or CD3 levels. At VDJ recombination sites, patients with type 1 diabetes made fewer insertions and deleted more nucleotides, a pattern implying thymic rearrangement abnormalities. Shorter templates might have been favored by PCR, but patient and control samples were amplified and corrected together, so both groups would have been affected equally by any skew. A moderate but significant shortening of TCRB CDR3 length was observed in type 1 diabetes patients in all four CD4+ subsets. Naive, central memory and regulatory TCRB repertoires appeared more similar among patients than among healthy donors. Only small numbers of individuals were included in the HLA sub-analyses, which left unresolved whether HLA type had any influence on TCRB rearrangement.

A single peripheral blood draw of approximately 120 mL on average was collected from each donor into heparinised tubes. A BD FACSAria II and a panel including CD45RO, CCR7, CD25, CD127, CD95 and CD27 were used to sort naive, central memory, regulatory and stem cell-like memory CD4+ T cells. Purity was above 95% for every sorted population. PBMCs were separated immediately by Lymphoprep density gradient centrifugation and were stained directly, without being cultured. So that batch effects would be minimized, each experiment stained and sorted samples in pairs, pairing one healthy donor with one patient. V drops 6 bases and J drops 6 bases, leaving 12 bases in between. The CDR3 measures 14 amino acids from cysteine to phenylalanine. Only the CDR3 DNA is retained, 42 bases long and in frame from the first base. CDR1 is given as MNHEY and CDR2 as SVGAGI, both from the germline V gene.

The receptor was derived from a man aged 25 to 40 with type 1 diabetes. Sequenced: naive CD4+ T cells from blood. In the paper's terms, the cell subset or site label means: true naive CD4+ T cells. The sequence is built from TRBV6-5 and TRBJ1-6; the D gene is perhaps TRBD1, from 5 matching bases. The CDR3 reads as follows: CASSAGRVNSPLHF. The sequenced DNA is TGTGCCAGCAGCGCGGGACGGGTTAATTCACCCCTCCACTTT.